Shown below are 7 T cell receptor beta chains from a single sample sequenced in a study of blood T cell repertoires in COVID-19 (dated by TCRdb to between 2020 and 2021). The method behind the library was the immunoSEQ multiplex PCR assay. In TCRdb, the immuneACCESS table is reduced to in-frame sequences with V and J assigned. These tables do not hold every clone; where another copy was compared, an unresolved V gene accounts for under half, and the others remain unexplained. This sample comprises fewer than 250,000 clones, 89% of them detected only once. In total, the top ten clones hold roughly 5% of the sample. Sequencing was carried out using peripheral blood. The source of these receptors is a middle-aged woman with acute or convalescent COVID-19.

The chain combines TRBV10-3 with TRBJ1-5; 10 nucleotides line up with TRBD1. CDR1 and CDR2 (germline): ENHRY, SYGVKD. The CDR3 spans 15 residues. V was pared by 6 bases and J by 5 bases, with 7 bases of the junction left unmatched. CDR3 sequence (DNA): TGTGCCATCAGACAGGGACAGGGGTCGTATCAGCCCCAGCATTTT. This translates into CAIRQGQGSYQPQHF.

The V gene is TRBV15, the J gene TRBJ2-7; D gene uncertain. Germline V gene lookup returns CDR1 LNHNV and CDR2 YYDKDF (reference sequence). This CDR3 is built from 14 residues. Trimming took off 0 bases at V and 0 bases at J, with 6 bases between the two ends. This CDR3 is CATSRDQFSYEQYV. CDR3 nucleotides: TGTGCCACCAGCAGAGATCAATTCTCCTACGAGCAGTACGTC.

The genes are TRBV28 and TRBJ1-5; 9 bases line up with TRBD1. This CDR3 region has 14 residues. Germline V gives CDR1 MDHEN, CDR2 SYDVKM. After removal of 6 bases from V and 6 bases from J, the junction contained 6 bases not matched to a gene. The CDR3 region is CASSPQGAGQPQHF. The CDR3 DNA sequence: TGTGCCAGCAGCCCACAGGGGGCAGGTCAGCCCCAGCATTTT. Full variable domain (outside the CDR3, taken from reference TRBV28 and TRBJ1-5): DVKVTQSSRYLVKRTGEKVFLECVQDMDHENMFWYRQDPGLGLRLIYFSYDVKMKEKGDIPEGYSVSREKKERFSLILESASTNQTSMYLCASSPQGAGQPQHFGDGTRLSIL.

The chain combines TRBV6-4 with TRBJ2-2; no reliable D call. V lost 7 bases to trimming and J lost 2 bases, with 8 bases between them. This CDR3 has 13 residues. Germline V gives CDR1 MRHNA, CDR2 SNTAGT. CDR3 amino acids: CASTPGNTGELFF. The CDR3 DNA reads as TGTGCCAGCACCCCAGGAAACACCGGGGAGCTGTTTTTT.

This clone has only one observation. V gene TRBV4-1 combines with J gene TRBJ1-6; weak D call: TRBD1 (5 bases). The CDR3 is made up of 13 amino acids. CDR1 and CDR2 (germline): MGHRA, YSYEKL. V dropped 5 bases and J dropped 6 bases, with 8 bases sitting between them. The CDR3 bases are TGCGCCAGCAGCGGGGCCCTTAATTCACCCCTCCACTTT. It translates to CASSGALNSPLHF.

The rearrangement uses TRBV5-1 and TRBJ1-1; maybe TRBD1 (5 bases). V was shortened by 1 base and J by 2 bases, with 18 bases between the two germline ends. This CDR3 has 17 residues. The germline V gene encodes CDR1 SGHRS and CDR2 YFSETQ. CDR3 nucleotide sequence: TGCGCCAGCAGCTTGACTACCAGGGCGTATGGAAACACTGAAGCTTTCTTT. It encodes CASSLTTRAYGNTEAFF.

This clone was recorded once. This sequence joins TRBV14 and TRBJ1-6; TRBD1 matches at 7 bases. Germline assignment: CDR1 SGHDN and CDR2 FVKESK. V lost 2 bases, J lost 8 bases, and 3 bases stayed unmatched. The CDR3 consists of 14 residues. Here the CDR3 reads CASSQLGTDSPLHF. The CDR3, as DNA: TGTGCCAGCAGCCAACTGGGGACAGATTCACCCCTCCACTTT.